This TCR beta chain originates from a study of OX40 agonist ivuxolimab in advanced cancers. Profiling relied on immunoSEQ multiplex PCR, and the TCRdb table lists in-frame clones only, not all of them. The profile shows around 130,000 clones, roughly 95% of them singletons. The V gene's germline CDR1 is SGHKS and CDR2 YYEKEE (reference sequence). The trim removed 5 bases at V and 2 bases at J, leaving 7 bases unmatched. The CDR3 contains 14 residues. About this clone itself: The antigen remains unidentified.

Study results and caveats: Some nonresponders additionally presented with little normalized T-cell clonal expansion.

The sample was CD4+ or CD8+ T cells sorted from blood, taken in a trial of the OX40 agonist ivuxolimab. This receptor was obtained from an adult with an advanced solid tumor such as melanoma, head and neck, liver or kidney cancer. This chain joins TRBV5-5 and TRBJ2-7, with TRBD2 identical over 7 bases. CDR3 loop: CASRYTGGTYEQYF. The CDR3 coding sequence is TGTGCCAGCAGATATACGGGGGGAACCTACGAGCAGTACTTC.